This T cell receptor (beta chain) is from a study of blood T cell repertoires in COVID-19. CDR3 length: 14 residues. Trimming stripped 4 bases from V and 6 bases from J, with 12 bases between. Germline V gene sequence: CDR1 SNHLY, CDR2 FYNNEI. Authors' data handling: Amplification of reference gene primers provided the estimated nucleated cell counts. The table came from immunoSEQ multiplex PCR; TCRdb's copy has only in-frame clones and leaves some out. That table is the source of V, J and clone size, and D and trimming were worked out from the DNA. Found here are about 150,000 clones, roughly 80% of them singletons; the top ten hold over 2.5%.

The source of this sequence is a woman of 80 years or more with acute or convalescent COVID-19. The chain joins TRBV2 to TRBJ1-4, with D possibly matching TRBD1 (5 bases). Sequences were obtained from peripheral blood. The CDR3 loop reads CASSGQGFYEKLFF. The DNA of the CDR3 is TGTGCCAGCAGTGGCCAGGGTTTTTATGAAAAACTGTTTTTT.